This T cell receptor beta chain came from a study of blood T cell repertoires in COVID-19 (dated by TCRdb to 2018 to 2020). A note on the overall study: The collaborator samples originated in the United States, Italy and Spain and spanned the acute and convalescent phases of COVID-19. The material from the prospective study consisted of cDNA or gDNA derived from T cells, B-cell-depleted T cells, or PBMCs. Deeply sampled blood TCRbeta repertoires from subjects exposed to, actively infected with, or recovered from COVID-19 were included in the dataset. A freely available public database, intended as a resource for researchers studying the immune response to SARS-CoV-2, is where the repertoires were released. The samples were drawn from two sources: the first 160 participants of the ongoing ImmuneRACE study, and fewer than 1,500 subjects contributed by 6 global collaborators. A de-identified subject ID, COVID-19 status, age in years and sex were almost always included in the sample metadata. HLA class I and class II types, where available, came from metadata supplied by the sample provider rather than from assay-based typing.

The collaborating institutions used their own protocols to collect whole blood in K2EDTA tubes. Collaborator samples were shipped for TCRbeta analysis as frozen whole blood, isolated PBMCs, or DNA extracted from either sample type. The CDR3 measures 14 amino acids from cysteine to phenylalanine. Only the CDR3 region is kept as DNA, spanning 42 bases read in frame from base 1. The junction carries 13 bases between V and J, which are trimmed by 6 bases and 2 bases respectively. Based on the germline V gene, the CDR1 and CDR2 sequences are MNHEY and SVGAGI. Worth noting for this clone: What antigen it recognizes has not been identified. The record has no base qualities; no much larger clone is one base away.

Overall study outcomes, separate from this receptor: How much clinical and demographic metadata was included differed by source and by participant, and the metadata was provided uncurated.

TCRbeta CDR3 regions were amplified from genomic DNA using the immunoSEQ Assay, a bias-controlled multiplex PCR. The source study handled its data this way. The number of nucleated cells in each sample was estimated by amplification of reference gene primers within the assay. To quantify the absolute abundance of each unique TCRbeta CDR3 rearrangement, sequence reads were collapsed and filtered. For each sample, productive Simpson clonality was calculated as the square root of Simpson's diversity index across productive rearrangements. In TCRdb, the immuneACCESS table is reduced to in-frame sequences with V and J assigned. These tables do not hold every clone; where another copy was compared, an unresolved V gene accounts for under half, and the others remain unexplained. V, J and clone size are those of that table, while D and trimming were read from the DNA. The sample contains about 85,000 clones, around 87% of them found a single time. The ten largest make up around 4.5% of the sample.

The sequence was obtained from a woman aged 80 or over with active or convalescent COVID-19. The sequencing input was peripheral blood. The chain links TRBV6-5 with TRBJ1-2; the D segment cannot be called with confidence. The CDR3 in this case is CASRTRTGNYGYTF. The base sequence is TGTGCCAGCAGGACTAGGACGGGGAACTATGGCTACACCTTC.